This T cell receptor (beta chain) was identified in a study of T cells in Graves' hyperthyroidism and ophthalmopathy. Amplified regions were TCR beta CDR3 sequences from RNA transcripts. Using the HTBI primer set, a first-round RT-PCR was run on the TCR CDR3. Each CDR3 protein is one row after TCRdb ran MiXCR on the multiplex PCR reads. The sample carries hundreds of thousands of distinct CDR3 sequences, 15% to 19% recorded once. Trimming at V came to 8 bases and at J to 6 bases, leaving 9 bases not matched to a gene. There are 13 residues in the CDR3. Germline V gene data show CDR1 as MNHNS and CDR2 as SASEGT. Many counts were recorded for this clonotype.

The receptor's source is a woman aged 18 to 35 with Graves' hyperthyroidism. The sample comprised blood. The chain joins TRBV6-1 to TRBJ1-1; 7 bases fit TRBD1. The CDR3 loop reads CASGSRDSPEAFF. CDR3 in DNA: TGTGCCAGCGGATCCCGGGACAGTCCTGAAGCTTTCTTT.